This TCR beta chain was identified during a study of cytomegalovirus exposure and HLA in healthy donors. Clones were sequenced by immunoSEQ multiplex PCR, and TCRdb holds only the in-frame ones, with some missing. The data contain 100,000 to 120,000 clones, around nine tenths of them singletons. The donors were in the roughly 110-subject validation cohort, distinct from the approximately 670-subject first cohort. Concerning this clone: Different DNA sequences within this sample yield the same CDR3.

CDR1 and CDR2 (germline): GTSNPN, SVGIG (reference sequence). Trimming removed 1 base from V and 4 bases from J, with 4 bases in between. This CDR3 spans 11 amino acids. The clonotype was recovered from a woman younger than 45 in good health and CMV-seropositive. This sequence joins TRBV30 and TRBJ2-5; D gene unclear. Specimen: PBMCs. The CDR3 sequence is CAWSGRETQYF. In nucleotides, the CDR3 is TGTGCCTGGAGTGGGAGAGAGACCCAGTACTTC.